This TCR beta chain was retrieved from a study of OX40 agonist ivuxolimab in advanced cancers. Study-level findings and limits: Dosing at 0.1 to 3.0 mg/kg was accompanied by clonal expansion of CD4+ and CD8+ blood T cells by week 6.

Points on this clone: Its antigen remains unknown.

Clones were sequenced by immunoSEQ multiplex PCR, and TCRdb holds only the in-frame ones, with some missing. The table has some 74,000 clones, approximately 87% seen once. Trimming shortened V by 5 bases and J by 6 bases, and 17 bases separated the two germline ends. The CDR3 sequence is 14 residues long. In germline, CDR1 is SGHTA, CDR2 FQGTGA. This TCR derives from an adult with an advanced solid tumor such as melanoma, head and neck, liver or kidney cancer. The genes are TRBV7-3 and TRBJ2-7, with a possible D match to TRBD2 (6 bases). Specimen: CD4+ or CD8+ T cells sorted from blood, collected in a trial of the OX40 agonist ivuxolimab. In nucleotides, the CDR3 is TGTGCCAGCAGCATAGGGACTGGGGCGTCCGAGCAGTACTTC. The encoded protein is CASSIGTGASEQYF.